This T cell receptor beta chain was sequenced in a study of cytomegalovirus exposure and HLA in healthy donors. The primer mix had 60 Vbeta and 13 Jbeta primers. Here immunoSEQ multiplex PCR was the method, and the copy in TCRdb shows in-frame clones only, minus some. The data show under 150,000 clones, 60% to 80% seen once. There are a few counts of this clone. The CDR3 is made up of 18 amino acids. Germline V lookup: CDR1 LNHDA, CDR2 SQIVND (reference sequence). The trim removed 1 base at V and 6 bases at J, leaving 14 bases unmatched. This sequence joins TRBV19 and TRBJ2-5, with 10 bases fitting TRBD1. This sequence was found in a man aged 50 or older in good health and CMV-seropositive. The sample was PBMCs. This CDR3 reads CASSIAVGTGAIRQTQYF. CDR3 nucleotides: TGTGCCAGTAGTATAGCAGTAGGGACAGGGGCTATCCGACAGACCCAGTACTTC.